A selection of T cell receptor beta chains follows, all from one sample in a study of identical twins. TCRdb ran MiXCR on the 5' RACE reads and lists one entry per CDR3 protein. The profile covers around 250,000 distinct CDR3 sequences, with 10% to 15% appearing a single time and about 4.1% taken by the ten largest. A further study also used this sample, focusing on yellow fever vaccine responses in identical twins.

The sequenced material came from memory (CD45RO+) T cells sorted from blood. These receptors were collected from a woman younger than 30 in good health. Both conserved end residues are trimmed from each CDR3.

>TRBV4-2|TRBJ2-6
ASSLAGFSGANVLT
>TRBV9|TRBJ2-5
ASSGHLAGYAETQY
>TRBV7-3|TRBJ2-2
ASRAGATGELF
>TRBV10-3|TRBJ2-3
AISRDSTDTQY
>TRBV5-1|TRBJ1-6
ASSLKAGSGG
>TRBV11-2|TRBJ2-7
ASSRTSGSPNSYEQY
>TRBV6-1|TRBJ1-2
ASSEGGPVYGYT
>TRBV7-2|TRBJ2-3
ASSLATPRTDTQY
>TRBV18|TRBJ1-1
ASDGGTEAF
>TRBV5-1|TRBJ2-1
ASSLVQGADNEQF
>TRBV25-1|TRBJ2-7
ASSAGHLLY
>TRBV4-3|TRBJ2-3
ASSQDGITGMRADTQY
>TRBV6-2/TRBV6-3|TRBJ2-7
ASSYRQVYEQY
>TRBV14|TRBJ2-3
ASSQDPTGGDTQY
>TRBV10-3|TRBJ2-2
AISVAGDSNTGELF
>TRBV6-5|TRBJ2-7
ASSFPENSFYEQY
>TRBV2|TRBJ1-1
ASSVGQGSTEAF
>TRBV5-4|TRBJ2-2
ASSSKVQGDTGELF
>TRBV4-2|TRBJ2-3
ASSPYLTSGRPHGADTQY
>TRBV12-3/TRBV12-4|TRBJ2-5
ASSFDLGETQY
>TRBV7-2|TRBJ1-2
ASRTGRENYGYT
>TRBV18|TRBJ2-3
ASSPPGTSDTQY
>TRBV6-2/TRBV6-3|TRBJ2-5
ASSYSLVGGETQY
>TRBV18|TRBJ2-6
ASSLSRGANVLT
>TRBV7-9|TRBJ2-7
ASSLTGNEQY
>TRBV10-3|TRBJ1-1
AITVGQGNTEAF
>TRBV6-2/TRBV6-3|TRBJ1-1
ASSYNPGAGNTEAF
>TRBV30|TRBJ2-2
AWARNTGELF
>TRBV3-1|TRBJ2-1
ASSQDLTLQLSNEQF
>TRBV7-9|TRBJ2-1
ASSLEIVGWTPSGF
>TRBV15|TRBJ2-3
ATSRDYTDTQY